These T cell receptor beta chains were read from a single sample in a study of T-cell reconstitution after alpha-beta-depleted transplantation in children. TCRdb recomputed calls from the PCR reads with MiXCR, one row per CDR3 protein. The sample records 900,000 or so distinct CDR3 sequences, roughly 15% being singletons. The source material was PBMCs, mostly from graft donor cells, sampled 360 days after TCRalphabeta/CD19-depleted stem cell transplant. Receptor source: a male patient younger than 18 who had a stem cell transplant for acute lymphoblastic leukemia, so the T cells may come from the graft donor. Each CDR3 is given with its conserved first and last residue. The D gene is left open where the match is weak. Size is stated for part of the rows, as once, few or many counts, or as a class when the clone is expanded.

D gene	clone size	V gene	J gene	CDR3 DNA	CDR3 protein
NA	few	TRBV9	TRBJ2-1	TGTGCCAGCAGCGTAAGCCTCTACAATGAGCAGTTCTTC	CASSVSLYNEQFF
NA	many	TRBV15	TRBJ1-2	TGTGCCACCAGCCCCAGGGAGGGACATGGCTACACCTTC	CATSPREGHGYTF
NA	NA	TRBV7-2	TRBJ2-5	TGTGCCAGCAGCTTAGTCGGGGGCGAGCAAGAGACCCAGTACTTC	CASSLVGGEQETQYF
TRBD1	few	TRBV11-1	TRBJ2-1	TGTGCCAGCAGCCCCCTACAGGGGCCAGCAACCTACAATGAGCAGTTCTTC	CASSPLQGPATYNEQFF
NA	few	TRBV4-1	TRBJ2-2	TGCGCCAGCAGTCATCCGGCGACGAACACCGGGGAGCTGTTTTTT	CASSHPATNTGELFF
NA	NA	TRBV4-1	TRBJ2-1	TGCGCCAGCAGCCAACATTTTGATCTAGCTGCTGAGCAGTTCTTC	CASSQHFDLAAEQFF
NA	many	TRBV3-1	TRBJ2-2	TGTGCCAGCAGCCTTAGGCATACCGGGGAGCTGTTTTTT	CASSLRHTGELFF
NA	few	TRBV4-1	TRBJ2-1	TGCGCCAGCAGCCTCTTAGCAGCTCCCTGGCTGGATGAGCAGTTCTTC	CASSLLAAPWLDEQFF
NA	many	TRBV27	TRBJ2-4	TGTGCCAGCAGTTTTGGATCGGCCAAAAACATTCAGTACTTC	CASSFGSAKNIQYF
NA	many	TRBV29-1	TRBJ2-1	TGCAGCGTTGAAGATCACGGACGGGGATTTTACAATGAGCAGTTCTTC	CSVEDHGRGFYNEQFF
TRBD2	NA	TRBV5-1	TRBJ2-7	TGCGCCAGCAGCTCCTTCTGGACTAGCGGGAGTGGGTACGAGCAGTACTTC	CASSSFWTSGSGYEQYF
TRBD1	few	TRBV6-2/TRBV6-3	TRBJ2-2	TGTGCCAGCAGTTACCGAGGGGGCAACGGGGAGCTGTTTTTT	CASSYRGGNGELFF
TRBD1	few	TRBV20-1	TRBJ2-5	TGCAGTGCTAGGCTTCCGGGACAGGGCAGAGAGACCCAGTACTTC	CSARLPGQGRETQYF
TRBD2	few	TRBV20-1	TRBJ2-2	TGCAGTGCTAGAGATCTTGGACTAGCGGCGAACACCGGGGAGCTGTTTTTT	CSARDLGLAANTGELFF
NA	NA	TRBV5-4	TRBJ2-3	TGTGCCAGCAGCCTTCGGCAGTACACAGATACGCAGTATTTT	CASSLRQYTDTQYF
NA	few	TRBV21-1	TRBJ2-5	TGTGCCAGCAGCAAAGCCCCCCAGGGCAAGGAGACCCAGTACTTC	CASSKAPQGKETQYF
TRBD2	many	TRBV7-6	TRBJ2-3	TGTGCCACCCGGAGCGGGAGCGGTAAAGATACGCAGTATTTT	CATRSGSGKDTQYF
TRBD1	few	TRBV5-1	TRBJ1-2	TGCGCCAGCAGCTTGGACAACGCAGGGGGCGCGAGCTACACCTTC	CASSLDNAGGASYTF
NA	many	TRBV12-3/TRBV12-4	TRBJ2-2	TGTGCCAGCAGCCGCCTATACACCGGGGAGCTGTTTTTT	CASSRLYTGELFF
TRBD2	many	TRBV5-5	TRBJ2-1	TGTGCCAGCAGCCTTGGGACTAGCGGGAGCGATGAGCAGTTCTTC	CASSLGTSGSDEQFF
TRBD1	few	TRBV18	TRBJ1-1	TGTGCCAGCTCACCGGACAGGGGGGACACTGAAGCTTTCTTT	CASSPDRGDTEAFF
TRBD2	NA	TRBV20-1	TRBJ2-2	TGCAGTGCTAGGAGGCCCAGACTAGCGGGAGTATGGACCGGGGAGCTGTTTTTT	CSARRPRLAGVWTGELFF